Listed below are T cell receptor beta chains from one sample, sequenced in a study of cytomegalovirus exposure and HLA in healthy donors. The table came from immunoSEQ multiplex PCR; TCRdb's copy has only in-frame clones and leaves some out. The table includes around 160,000 clones, roughly four fifths detected once. Sequencing was done on a sample of PBMCs. The receptor source for this set is a man aged 45-65 years in good health and CMV-seropositive. CDR3s include the opening cysteine and the closing phenylalanine or tryptophan. Each record gives: J gene, D gene, clone size, V gene, CDR3 protein, CDR3 DNA. A D gene is named only where the DNA matches it firmly. A row's size may be missing; if present it is once, few, many or a size class.

TRBJ2-5	TRBD1	-	TRBV11-2	CASSSPGQGVQETQYF	TGTGCCAGCAGCTCACCGGGACAGGGGGTCCAAGAGACCCAGTACTTC
TRBJ1-2	-	-	TRBV6-5	CASSVRSNYGYTF	TGTGCCAGCAGTGTTAGGAGTAACTATGGCTACACCTTC
TRBJ1-3	TRBD1	few	TRBV9	CASSTGDGNTIYF	TGTGCCAGCAGTACAGGGGACGGAAACACCATATATTTT
TRBJ1-5	TRBD1	-	TRBV7-8	CASSLDPGTGVFVDQPQHF	TGTGCCAGCAGCTTAGACCCGGGTACAGGGGTATTCGTGGATCAGCCCCAGCATTTT
TRBJ2-2	-	once	TRBV7-2	CASSLGGGAGELFF	TGTGCCAGCAGCTTAGGGGGTGGGGCGGGGGAGCTGTTTTTT
TRBJ2-7	-	-	TRBV27	CASSLDRYYEQYF	TGTGCCAGCAGTTTGGACAGATACTACGAGCAGTACTTC
TRBJ2-1	TRBD2	few	TRBV28	CASSLSGRPTNNEQFF	TGTGCCAGCAGCCTTAGCGGGAGACCAACCAACAATGAGCAGTTCTTC
TRBJ2-3	-	-	TRBV2	CASSEGGGNTQYF	TGTGCCAGCAGTGAGGGTGGGGGCAATACGCAGTATTTT
TRBJ2-5	-	-	TRBV19	CASRTGGALQETQYF	TGTGCCAGCCGCACGGGGGGCGCTCTCCAAGAGACCCAGTACTTC
TRBJ2-7	-	-	TRBV6-1	CASSEGVGEAYEQYF	TGTGCCAGCAGTGAAGGAGTTGGGGAGGCCTACGAGCAGTACTTC
TRBJ1-5	-	once	TRBV28	CASSASNQPQHF	TGTGCCAGCAGCGCGAGCAATCAGCCCCAGCATTTT
TRBJ2-1	-	-	TRBV5-1	CASSRTRESSYNEQFF	TGCGCCAGCAGCCGTACTAGGGAAAGCTCCTACAATGAGCAGTTCTTC
TRBJ1-4	-	-	TRBV9	CASSEQGSNEKLFF	TGTGCCAGCAGCGAACAGGGCTCAAATGAAAAACTGTTTTTT
TRBJ2-7	TRBD1	once	TRBV7-8	CASTPPGQSYEQYF	TGTGCCAGCACCCCCCCGGGACAGAGCTACGAGCAGTACTTC
TRBJ2-3	-	-	TRBV27	CASSFGAAKTDTQYF	TGTGCCAGCAGTTTTGGTGCGGCCAAGACAGATACGCAGTATTTT
TRBJ1-2	TRBD1	-	TRBV28	CASSSGQGFWGYTF	TGTGCCAGCAGTTCGGGACAGGGGTTTTGGGGCTACACCTTC
TRBJ1-3	-	-	TRBV9	CASSPIGNTIYF	TGTGCCAGCAGCCCCATTGGAAACACCATATATTTT
TRBJ1-2	-	-	TRBV27	CASSLSFGTTNYGYTF	TGTGCCAGCAGTTTATCGTTTGGGACAACTAACTATGGCTACACCTTC
TRBJ2-7	TRBD1	-	TRBV28	CASSSGQGGTVAYEQYF	TGTGCCAGCAGTTCGGGACAGGGAGGGACAGTTGCCTACGAGCAGTACTTC
TRBJ2-7	-	-	TRBV21-1	CASSTGLAGAYEQYF	TGTGCCAGCAGCACCGGACTAGCGGGAGCTTACGAGCAGTACTTC
TRBJ1-6	-	-	TRBV15	CATSRDRTDNSPLHF	TGTGCCACCAGCAGAGATCGGACAGATAATTCACCCCTCCACTTT
TRBJ1-2	TRBD1	few	TRBV5-1	CASSPSGGQGGGYTF	TGCGCCAGCAGCCCTTCGGGGGGACAGGGGGGCGGCTACACCTTC